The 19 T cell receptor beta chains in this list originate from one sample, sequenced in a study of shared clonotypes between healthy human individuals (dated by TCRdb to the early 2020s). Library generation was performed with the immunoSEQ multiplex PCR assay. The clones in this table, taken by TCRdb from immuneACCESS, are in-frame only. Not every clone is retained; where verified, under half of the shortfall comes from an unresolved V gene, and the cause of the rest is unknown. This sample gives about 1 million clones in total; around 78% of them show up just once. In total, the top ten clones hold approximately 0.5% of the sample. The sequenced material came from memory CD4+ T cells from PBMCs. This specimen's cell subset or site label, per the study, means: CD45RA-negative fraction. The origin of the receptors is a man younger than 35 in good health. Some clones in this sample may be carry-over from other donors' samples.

This CDR3 reads CASSYGSGMNQPQHF. The CDR3 nucleotides read TGTGCCAGCAGTTACGGCAGCGGAATGAATCAGCCCCAGCATTTT. This chain uses TRBV6-5 with TRBJ1-5; no clear D gene. CDR1 MNHEY and CDR2 SVGAGI come from the germline V gene. V lost 2 bases, J lost 4 bases, and 12 bases lay in between. CDR3 size: 15 residues.

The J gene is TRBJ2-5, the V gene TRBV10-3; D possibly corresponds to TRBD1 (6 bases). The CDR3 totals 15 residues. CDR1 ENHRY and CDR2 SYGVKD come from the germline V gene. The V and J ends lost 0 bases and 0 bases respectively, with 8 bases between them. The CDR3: CAISESGADQETQYF. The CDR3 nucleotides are TGTGCCATCAGTGAGTCGGGGGCGGACCAAGAGACCCAGTACTTC.

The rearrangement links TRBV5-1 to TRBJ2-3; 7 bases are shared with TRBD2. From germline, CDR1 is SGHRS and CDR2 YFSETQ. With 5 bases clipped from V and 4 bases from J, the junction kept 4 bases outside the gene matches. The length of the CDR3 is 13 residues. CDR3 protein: CASRGGSADTQYF. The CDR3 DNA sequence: TGCGCCAGCAGAGGCGGGAGCGCAGATACGCAGTATTTT. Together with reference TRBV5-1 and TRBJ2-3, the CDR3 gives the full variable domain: KAGVTQTPRYLIKTRGQQVTLSCSPISGHRSVSWYQQTPGQGLQFLFEYFSETQRNKGNFPGRFSGRQFSNSRSEMNVSTLELGDSALYLCASRGGSADTQYFGPGTRLTVL.

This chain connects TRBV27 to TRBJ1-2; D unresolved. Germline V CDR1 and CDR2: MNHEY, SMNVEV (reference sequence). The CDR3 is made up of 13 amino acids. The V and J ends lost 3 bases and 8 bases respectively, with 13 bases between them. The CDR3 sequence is CASSFRKSLGYTF. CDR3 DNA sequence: TGTGCCAGCAGTTTTCGAAAATCACTGGGCTACACCTTC.

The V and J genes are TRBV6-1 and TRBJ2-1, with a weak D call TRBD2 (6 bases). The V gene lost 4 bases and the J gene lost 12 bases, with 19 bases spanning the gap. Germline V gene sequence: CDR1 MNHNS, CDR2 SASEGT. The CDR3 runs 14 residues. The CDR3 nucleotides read TGTGCCAGCAGTGGGTCCGGGCGGGGTCCTTTGCAGTTCTTC. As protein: CASSGSGRGPLQFF.

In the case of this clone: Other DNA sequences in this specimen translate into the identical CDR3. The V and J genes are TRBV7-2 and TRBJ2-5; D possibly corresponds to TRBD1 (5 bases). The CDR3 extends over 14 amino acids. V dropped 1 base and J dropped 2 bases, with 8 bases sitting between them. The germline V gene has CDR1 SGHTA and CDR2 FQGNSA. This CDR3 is CASSLVTGQETQYF. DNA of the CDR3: TGTGCCAGCAGCTTAGTTACAGGACAAGAGACCCAGTACTTC.

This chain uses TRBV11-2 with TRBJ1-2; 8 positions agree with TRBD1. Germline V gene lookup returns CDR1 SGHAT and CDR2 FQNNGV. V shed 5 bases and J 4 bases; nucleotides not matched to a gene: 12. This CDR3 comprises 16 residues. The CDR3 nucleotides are TGTGCCAGCAGCCCCGCGGGACAGGAGGGCCGCTATGGCTACACCTTC. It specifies CASSPAGQEGRYGYTF. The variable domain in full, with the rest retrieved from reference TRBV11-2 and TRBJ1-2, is EAGVAQSPRYKIIEKRQSVAFWCNPISGHATLYWYQQILGQGPKLLIQFQNNGVVDDSQLPKDRFSAERLKGVDSTLKIQPAKLEDSAVYLCASSPAGQEGRYGYTFGSGTRLTVV.

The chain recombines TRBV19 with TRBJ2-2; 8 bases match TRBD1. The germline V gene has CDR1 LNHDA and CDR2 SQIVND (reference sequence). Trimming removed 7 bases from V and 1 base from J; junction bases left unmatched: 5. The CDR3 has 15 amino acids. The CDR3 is CASTPQGGNTGELFF. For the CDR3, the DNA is TGTGCCAGTACCCCACAGGGGGGGAACACCGGGGAGCTGTTTTTT.

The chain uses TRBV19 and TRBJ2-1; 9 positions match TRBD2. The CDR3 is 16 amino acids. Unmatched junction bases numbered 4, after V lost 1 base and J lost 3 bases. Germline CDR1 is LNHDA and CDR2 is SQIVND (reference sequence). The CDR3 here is CASSIGSGRIYNEQFF. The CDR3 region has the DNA TGTGCCAGTAGTATAGGTAGCGGGAGAATCTACAATGAGCAGTTCTTC.

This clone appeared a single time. The CDR3 reads CASSPPDSPNTEAFF. The CDR3 DNA follows: TGTGCCAGTAGCCCTCCGGACTCCCCTAACACTGAAGCTTTCTTT. The chain carries TRBV19 and TRBJ1-1; D remains unclear. With 6 bases removed from V and 2 bases from J, the gap between germline ends came to 16 bases. The CDR3 totals 15 residues. Germline CDR1 reads LNHDA; CDR2 reads SQIVND (reference sequence).

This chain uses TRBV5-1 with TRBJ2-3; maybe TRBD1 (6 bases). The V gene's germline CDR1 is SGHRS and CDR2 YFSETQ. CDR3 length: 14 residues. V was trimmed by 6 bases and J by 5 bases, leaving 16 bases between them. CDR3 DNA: TGCGCCAGCACGGTGGGAGAAGGGGGAGATACGCAGTATTTT. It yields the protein CASTVGEGGDTQYF.

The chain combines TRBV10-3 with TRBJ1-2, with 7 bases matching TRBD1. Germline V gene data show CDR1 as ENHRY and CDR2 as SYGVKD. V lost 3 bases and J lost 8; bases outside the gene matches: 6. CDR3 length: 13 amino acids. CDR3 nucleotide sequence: TGTGCCATCAGTGACTTGACAGGGACCGGCTACACCTTC. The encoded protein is CAISDLTGTGYTF.

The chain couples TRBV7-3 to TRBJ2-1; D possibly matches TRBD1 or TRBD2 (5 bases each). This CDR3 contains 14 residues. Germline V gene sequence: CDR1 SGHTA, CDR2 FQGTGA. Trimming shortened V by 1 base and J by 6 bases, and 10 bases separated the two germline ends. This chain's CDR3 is CASSLNTGPNEQFF. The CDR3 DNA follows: TGTGCCAGCAGCTTAAATACGGGGCCCAATGAGCAGTTCTTC. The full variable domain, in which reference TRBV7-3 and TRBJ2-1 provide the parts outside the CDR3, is GAGVSQTPSNKVTEKGKYVELRCDPISGHTALYWYRQSLGQGPEFLIYFQGTGAADDSGLPNDRFFAVRPEGSVSTLKIQRTERGDSAVYLCASSLNTGPNEQFFGPGTRLTVL.

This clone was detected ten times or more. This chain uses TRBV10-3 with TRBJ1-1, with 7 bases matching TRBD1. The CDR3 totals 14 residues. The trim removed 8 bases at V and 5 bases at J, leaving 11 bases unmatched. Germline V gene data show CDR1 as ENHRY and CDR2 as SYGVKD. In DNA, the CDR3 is TGTGCCATCCAGCCCCAGGGGGGGAATACTGAAGCTTTCTTT. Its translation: CAIQPQGGNTEAFF.

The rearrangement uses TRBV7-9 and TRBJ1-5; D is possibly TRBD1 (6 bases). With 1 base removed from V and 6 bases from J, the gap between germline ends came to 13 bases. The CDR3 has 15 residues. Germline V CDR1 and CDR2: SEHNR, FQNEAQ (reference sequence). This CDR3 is CASSLEGGPGQPQHF. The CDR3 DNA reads TGTGCCAGCAGCTTAGAGGGGGGGCCGGGTCAGCCCCAGCATTTT.

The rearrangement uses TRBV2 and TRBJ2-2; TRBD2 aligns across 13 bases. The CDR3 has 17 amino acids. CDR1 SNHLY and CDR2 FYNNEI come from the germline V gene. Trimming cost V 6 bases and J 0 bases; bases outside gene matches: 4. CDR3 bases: TGTGCCAGCAGAGCTGGGACTAGCGGGACGAACACCGGGGAGCTGTTTTTT. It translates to CASRAGTSGTNTGELFF.

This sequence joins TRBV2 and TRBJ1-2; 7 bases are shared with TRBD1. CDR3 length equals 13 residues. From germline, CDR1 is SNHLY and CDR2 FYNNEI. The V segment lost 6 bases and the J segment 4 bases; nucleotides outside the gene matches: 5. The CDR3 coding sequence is TGTGCCAGCAGATTCAGGGGGACCTATGGCTACACCTTC. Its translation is CASRFRGTYGYTF.

The CDR3 region has the DNA TGTGCCAGCAGTCAAGGACTAAGCTCCTACGAGCAGTACTTC. This codes for CASSQGLSSYEQYF. This chain uses TRBV7-9 with TRBJ2-7, with D possibly TRBD2 on 6 matching bases. This CDR3 is built from 14 residues. V lost 6 bases and J lost 0, with 12 bases in between. Germline lookup yields CDR1 SEHNR and CDR2 FQNEAQ (reference sequence).

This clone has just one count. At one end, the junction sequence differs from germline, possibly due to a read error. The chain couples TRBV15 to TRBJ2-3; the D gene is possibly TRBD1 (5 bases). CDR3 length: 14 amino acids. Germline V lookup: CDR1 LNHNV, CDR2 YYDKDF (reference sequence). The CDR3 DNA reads TGTGCCATCAGCAGAGTCGACAGAGCAGATACGCAGTATTTT. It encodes CAISRVDRADTQYF.